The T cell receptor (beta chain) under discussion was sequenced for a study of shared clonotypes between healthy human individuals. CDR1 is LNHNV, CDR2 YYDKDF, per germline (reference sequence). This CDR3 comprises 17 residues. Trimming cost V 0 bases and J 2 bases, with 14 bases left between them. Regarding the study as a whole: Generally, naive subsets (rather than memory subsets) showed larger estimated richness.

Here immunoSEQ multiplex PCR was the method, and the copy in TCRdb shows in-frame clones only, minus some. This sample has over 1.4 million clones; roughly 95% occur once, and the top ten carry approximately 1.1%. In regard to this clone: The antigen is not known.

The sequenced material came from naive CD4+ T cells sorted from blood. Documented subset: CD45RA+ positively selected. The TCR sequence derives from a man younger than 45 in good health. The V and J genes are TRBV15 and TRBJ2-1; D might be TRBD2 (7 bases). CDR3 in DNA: TGTGCCACCAGCAGAGATAGAAGGGGGGGGCCCTACAATGAGCAGTTCTTC. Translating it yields CATSRDRRGGPYNEQFF.